This is a list of T cell receptor beta chains from one sample in a study of shared clonotypes between healthy human individuals. Clones were read by immunoSEQ multiplex PCR, and TCRdb kept only the in-frame ones, dropping some. Of more than 400,000 clones in the sample, roughly 95% were seen once. The sample consisted of naive CD4+ T cells sorted from blood. These receptors came from a woman aged 25-40 years in good health. CDR3s include the opening cysteine and the closing phenylalanine or tryptophan. The order of the fields is D gene, J gene, V gene, clone size, CDR3 DNA, CDR3 protein. D genes are given only for firm matches. Where a row states a size, it is once, few, many or the class of an expanded clone; other rows omit it.

>TRBD1|TRBJ1-2|TRBV6-5|.
TGTGCCAGCAGTACACAGGGGGCCGGCTATGGCTACACCTTC
CASSTQGAGYGYTF
>.|TRBJ1-1|TRBV5-1|few
TGCGCCAGCAGTTTGTCCGCAAACACTGAAGCTTTCTTT
CASSLSANTEAFF
>TRBD2|TRBJ2-1|TRBV7-6|.
TGTGCCAGCAGCTTAAGATTAGCGGGACCCTACAATGAGCAGTTCTTC
CASSLRLAGPYNEQFF
>TRBD2|TRBJ2-1|TRBV9|once
TGTGCCAGCAGCGTGTTAGCGGGAGGGGTCTACAATGAGCAGTTCTTC
CASSVLAGGVYNEQFF
>.|TRBJ2-1|TRBV2|.
TGTGCCAGCAGTGAATTCCGTTTAGATGAGCAGTTCTTC
CASSEFRLDEQFF
>TRBD1|TRBJ1-3|TRBV5-5|.
TGTGCCAGCAGCGCGGGACAGGGGGGTGACACCATATATTTT
CASSAGQGGDTIYF
>TRBD1|TRBJ2-7|TRBV28|.
TGTGCCAGCAGCTCCACGGGAGTAGGGACAGGGCACGAGCAGTACTTC
CASSSTGVGTGHEQYF
>.|TRBJ1-5|TRBV19|.
TGTGCCAGTAGTATATCGGGCAGCCAACATCAGCCCCAGCATTTT
CASSISGSQHQPQHF
>.|TRBJ2-2|TRBV2|.
TGTGCCAGCGGGGGCACCGGGGAGCTGTTTTTT
CASGGTGELFF
>.|TRBJ1-4|TRBV27|once
TGTGCCAGCAGCCATGATGCAACTAATGAAAAACTGTTTTTT
CASSHDATNEKLFF
>TRBD2|TRBJ2-7|TRBV5-1|once
TGCGCCAGCAGCTCCCTGGGAGGGGTTTGGGAGCAGTACTTC
CASSSLGGVWEQYF
>.|TRBJ2-3|TRBV9|.
TGTGCCAGCAGCGTAGCCTCGCGCCAGTTCACAGATACGCAGTATTTT
CASSVASRQFTDTQYF
>TRBD1|TRBJ2-4|TRBV5-1|.
TGCGCCAGCAGCTTGACCGCCCAGGGGGACATTCAGTACTTC
CASSLTAQGDIQYF
>TRBD2|TRBJ2-7|TRBV5-4|.
TGTGCCAGCAGCCGGACTAGCGGGAGAGGTGGAGGCGAGCAGTACTTC
CASSRTSGRGGGEQYF
>TRBD1|TRBJ2-7|TRBV5-1|.
TGCGCCAGCAGCCTCAGGACAGGGGCCGAGCAGTACTTC
CASSLRTGAEQYF
>.|TRBJ2-7|TRBV10-2|once
TGCGCCAGCAGTGAGGGGACCTCTTTTGAGCAGTACTTC
CASSEGTSFEQYF
>.|TRBJ2-7|TRBV27|.
TGTGCCAGCAGTCCTATAGGGAGGGGGACAGGCTACGAGCAGTACTTC
CASSPIGRGTGYEQYF
>TRBD2|TRBJ2-2|TRBV19|.
TGTGCCAGTAGTCAAACGATACGGGGACTAGCGGAAACCGGGGAGCTGTTTTTT
CASSQTIRGLAETGELFF
>TRBD1|TRBJ2-7|TRBV27|.
TGTGCCAGCAGTTTGACAGGGCTCCCATCCTACGAGCAGTACTTC
CASSLTGLPSYEQYF
>.|TRBJ1-5|TRBV28|.
TGTGCCAGCAGTTACCCCCCTACTCAGCCCCAGCATTTT
CASSYPPTQPQHF
>TRBD1|TRBJ2-7|TRBV5-1|.
TGCGCCAGCAGTTCTGGTGGGACAGGGATCGACGAGCAGTACTTC
CASSSGGTGIDEQYF
>.|TRBJ2-2|TRBV27|.
TGTGCCAGCAGCCATACTAGAAGTACCGGGGAGCTGTTTTTT
CASSHTRSTGELFF
>.|TRBJ1-5|TRBV28|.
TGTGCCAGCAGTTTTTACCGGGCAAATAGCAATCAGCCCCAGCATTTT
CASSFYRANSNQPQHF
>.|TRBJ2-5|TRBV5-4|.
TGTGCCAGCAACTCAGGCCGAGACAGGGAGACCCAGTACTTC
CASNSGRDRETQYF
>.|TRBJ1-2|TRBV11-2|.
TGTGCCAGCAGCCGGTCGGCCATCCTGAGCTATGGCTACACCTTC
CASSRSAILSYGYTF
>.|TRBJ2-3|TRBV7-9|.
TGTGCCAGCAGCTACGGGCCTTATGAGACAGATACGCAGTATTTT
CASSYGPYETDTQYF
>.|TRBJ1-5|TRBV19|.
TGTGCCAGTAATAAGGACATTTCGGCCCATCAGCCCCAGCATTTT
CASNKDISAHQPQHF
>TRBD1|TRBJ1-5|TRBV27|few
TGTGCCAGCAGTAGGGACAGGGAAGGGTCCCAGCATTTT
CASSRDREGSQHF
>TRBD2|TRBJ2-1|TRBV7-9|.
TGTGCCAGCAGCTTAGTAGCGGGAGGGATAAGCTCCTACAATGAGCAGTTCTTC
CASSLVAGGISSYNEQFF
>TRBD1|TRBJ1-5|TRBV28|.
TGTGCCAGCAGTCCTCGGACAGGGGGTCAGCCCCAGCATTTT
CASSPRTGGQPQHF
>.|TRBJ2-5|TRBV7-9|.
TGTGCCAGCAGCCCGGTACAGGGAGAGACCCAGTACTTC
CASSPVQGETQYF
>.|TRBJ2-1|TRBV7-3|.
TGTGCCAGCAGCCCCGGAGGCTCCTACAATGAGCAGTTCTTC
CASSPGGSYNEQFF
>.|TRBJ2-7|TRBV10-3|.
TGTGCCATCAGTTCGGGGGTACCGGACGAGCAGTACTTC
CAISSGVPDEQYF
>.|TRBJ1-1|TRBV6-5|.
TGTGCCAGCAGCCCCCCGGGGGGTATGAACACTGAAGCTTTCTTT
CASSPPGGMNTEAFF
>.|TRBJ1-2|TRBV2|few
TGTGCCAGCAGCGACACCCGGGCCAACTATGGCTACACCTTC
CASSDTRANYGYTF
>.|TRBJ2-7|TRBV2|.
TGTGCCAGCAGCGAACAGGGATACGAGCAGTACTTC
CASSEQGYEQYF
>.|TRBJ1-2|TRBV2|.
TGTGCCTCCAGACGGGGACAAGGCTACACCTTC
CASRRGQGYTF
>TRBD1|TRBJ1-4|TRBV28|.
TGTGCCAGCAGTTTGGAGGGGGCGGAGGAAAAACTGTTTTTT
CASSLEGAEEKLFF
>.|TRBJ2-3|TRBV7-9|.
TGTGCCAGCAGCTTAGAAAACGAGGGAGTGGATACGCAGTATTTT
CASSLENEGVDTQYF
>.|TRBJ2-6|TRBV18|.
TGTGCCAGCTCACGGGTAGAATTAAGTGGGGCCAACGTCCTGACTTTC
CASSRVELSGANVLTF
>TRBD1|TRBJ1-6|TRBV6-5|.
TGTGCCAGCAGCCCCTTGGGACAGCCCAATTCACCCCTCCACTTT
CASSPLGQPNSPLHF
>.|TRBJ2-5|TRBV25-1|.
TGTGCCAGCAGTGTAGTCGGGGTGAGAGAGACCCAGTACTTC
CASSVVGVRETQYF
>TRBD2|TRBJ2-1|TRBV5-1|.
TGCGCCAGCAGCTTGGTGACTAGCGGTTCTAATGAGCAGTTCTTC
CASSLVTSGSNEQFF
>.|TRBJ2-7|TRBV21-1|once
TGTGCCAGCAGCCGAACTCGGGGGATCCCCTACGAGCAGTACTTC
CASSRTRGIPYEQYF
>TRBD1|TRBJ2-1|TRBV5-1|.
TGCGCCAGCGGCCTGCAGGGGGCTTACAATGAGCAGTTCTTC
CASGLQGAYNEQFF
>TRBD2|TRBJ2-1|TRBV6-4|.
TGTGCCAGCAGTGCACGACTAGCGGGGATGTACAATGAGCAGTTCTTC
CASSARLAGMYNEQFF
>.|TRBJ1-2|TRBV7-9|.
TGTGCCAGCAGCTCTTCGAACCAGGGGTCTAGCTATGGCTACACCTTC
CASSSSNQGSSYGYTF
>.|TRBJ1-4|TRBV2|.
TGTGCCAGCAGCCCGGGCTCCTATAATGAAAAACTGTTTTTT
CASSPGSYNEKLFF
>TRBD2|TRBJ2-7|TRBV19|.
TGTGCCAGTAGTATGTCGGGAGGATCCTACGAGCAGTACTTC
CASSMSGGSYEQYF
>.|TRBJ2-5|TRBV6-5|.
TGTGCCAGCAGTTGGTCAACGGGACCCGCGCAGGCCCAGTACTTC
CASSWSTGPAQAQYF